This T cell receptor (beta chain) was found in a study of cytomegalovirus exposure and HLA in healthy donors. Germline values: CDR1 WSHSY, CDR2 SAAADI. The ends lost 0 bases at V and 7 bases at J; junction bases unmatched: 9. The CDR3 totals 16 residues. This clone was seen only once. Researchers ran the PCR with 60 Vbeta and 13 Jbeta primers. Assay used: immunoSEQ multiplex PCR; TCRdb lists only in-frame clones, some missing. The table shows about 120,000 clones, with roughly 79% occurring only once. Material for sequencing was PBMCs. This TCR derives from a woman aged 18-30 years in good health and CMV-seronegative. The rearrangement links TRBV10-2 to TRBJ1-5, with TRBD1 identical over 7 bases. The CDR3 sequence: CASSESTGAPGQPQHF. The CDR3 nucleotides read TGCGCCAGCAGTGAGTCAACAGGGGCCCCAGGGCAGCCCCAGCATTTT.